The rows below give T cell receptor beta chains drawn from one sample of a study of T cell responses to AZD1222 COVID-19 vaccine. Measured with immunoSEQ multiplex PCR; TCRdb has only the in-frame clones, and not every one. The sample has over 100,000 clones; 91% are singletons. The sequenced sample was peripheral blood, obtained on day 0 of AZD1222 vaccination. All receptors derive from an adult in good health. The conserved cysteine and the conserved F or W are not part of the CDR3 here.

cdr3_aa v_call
ASSGLAGGLDIDEQY TRBV5-6
ASSSLAGDRSGQF TRBV7-7
ASSSRVEVVEAF TRBV7-2
ATAPRSTYDNEQF TRBV6-6
ASSWTDNYEQY TRBV6-5
ATRLAPAVDTQY TRBV28
ASSWEREGELF TRBV7-8
ASSGTSRDTQY TRBV5-1
ASRKDSSGNQPQH TRBV6-1
ASSGTGGSEKLF TRBV2
ASKRLGNSYEQY TRBV27
ASRSGYGYT TRBV28
ASSPYRVTNEKLF TRBV14
ASSFGGVGKLF TRBV12-3/TRBV12-4
ASSPDPVYGYT TRBV5-4
ASRIREGGAF TRBV28
ASSHPTTDNSPLH TRBV16
ASSYSPAYGYT TRBV6-2/TRBV6-3
ASSLVWTDNEKLF TRBV7-2
ATSDPDGGLAYEQY TRBV24-1
ASSLWLGNEQF TRBV11-2
ASSPPGGKLF TRBV12-3/TRBV12-4
ASSDGLDSGANVLT TRBV2
ASSQSLTGGRPTSTQY TRBV23-1
ATSARGNSPLH TRBV15
ASSPGPPHGNIQY TRBV7-9
ASSLGDRDQETQY TRBV5-1
ASSLAGGEETQY TRBV7-9
ASSFIPGTDTQY TRBV5-1
ASSLLENEKLF TRBV5-1
ASSLFGGSNTGELF TRBV7-9
ASSLSGQDYSPLYGYT TRBV27
ASSPLVSPRLGTDTQY TRBV18
ASMEGLAGGPGPEQY TRBV19
ASSYSTGWDTGELF TRBV6-5
ASSPVSLGGNIQY TRBV18
ASSSGSTDTQY TRBV9
ASSELVSGELF TRBV2
AWSAPGGSPLH TRBV30
ASSSSGGSTDTQY TRBV7-3
ASSWALNQPQH TRBV6-2/TRBV6-3
ATSDPRVTDTQY TRBV24-1
ASNQGFREKLF TRBV6-5
ASSQDRAGGTNEKLF TRBV4-2
ASVQAGGDQPQH TRBV2
AWSHRGGGTEAF TRBV30